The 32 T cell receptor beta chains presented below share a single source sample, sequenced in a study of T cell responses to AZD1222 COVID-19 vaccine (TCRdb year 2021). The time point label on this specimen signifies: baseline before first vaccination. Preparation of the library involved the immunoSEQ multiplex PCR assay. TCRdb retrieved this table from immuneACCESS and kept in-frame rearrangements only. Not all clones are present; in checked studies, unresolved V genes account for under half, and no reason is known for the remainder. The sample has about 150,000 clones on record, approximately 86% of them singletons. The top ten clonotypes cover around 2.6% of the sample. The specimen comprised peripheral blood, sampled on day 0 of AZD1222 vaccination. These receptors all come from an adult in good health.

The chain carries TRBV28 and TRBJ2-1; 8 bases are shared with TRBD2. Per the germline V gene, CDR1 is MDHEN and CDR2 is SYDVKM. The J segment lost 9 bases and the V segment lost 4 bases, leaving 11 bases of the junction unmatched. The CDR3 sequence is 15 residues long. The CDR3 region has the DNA TGTGCCAGCAGTTCTCCGGGACTAGGTTCTAGTGAGCAGTTCTTC. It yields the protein CASSSPGLGSSEQFF.

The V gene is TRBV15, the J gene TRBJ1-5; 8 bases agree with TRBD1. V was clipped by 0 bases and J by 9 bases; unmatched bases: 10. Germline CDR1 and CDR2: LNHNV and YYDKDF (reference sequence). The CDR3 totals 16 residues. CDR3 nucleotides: TGTGCCACCAGCAGAGATCCCCTACAGGGGGTGACGCCCCAGCATTTT. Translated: CATSRDPLQGVTPQHF.

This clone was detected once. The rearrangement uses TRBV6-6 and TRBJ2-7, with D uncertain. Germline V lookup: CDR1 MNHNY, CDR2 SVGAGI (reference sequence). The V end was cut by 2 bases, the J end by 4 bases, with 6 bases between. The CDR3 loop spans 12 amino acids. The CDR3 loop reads CASSYESYEQYF. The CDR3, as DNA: TGTGCCAGCAGTTACGAGTCTTACGAGCAGTACTTC.

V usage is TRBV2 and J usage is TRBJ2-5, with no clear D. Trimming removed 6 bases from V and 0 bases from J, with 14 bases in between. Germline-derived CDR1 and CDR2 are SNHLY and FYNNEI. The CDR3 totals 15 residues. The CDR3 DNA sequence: TGTGCCAGCAGCGTAAGCGCCTCAAACCAAGAGACCCAGTACTTC. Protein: CASSVSASNQETQYF.

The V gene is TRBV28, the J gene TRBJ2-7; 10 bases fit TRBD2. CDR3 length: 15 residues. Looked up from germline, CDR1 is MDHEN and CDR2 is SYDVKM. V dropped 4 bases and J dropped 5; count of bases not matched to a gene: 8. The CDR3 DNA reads TGTGCCAGCAGTTCAGGAGCTAGCGGGAGTGACGAGCAGTACTTC. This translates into CASSSGASGSDEQYF.

The CDR3 reads CASSFDGTKNIQYF. The DNA for the CDR3 is TGTGCCAGCAGTTTTGACGGGACAAAAAACATTCAGTACTTC. This chain joins TRBV28 and TRBJ2-4; possibly TRBD1 for D (6 bases). CDR3 size: 14 residues. V was pared by 3 bases and J by 4 bases, with 10 bases between. The germline V gene encodes CDR1 MDHEN and CDR2 SYDVKM.

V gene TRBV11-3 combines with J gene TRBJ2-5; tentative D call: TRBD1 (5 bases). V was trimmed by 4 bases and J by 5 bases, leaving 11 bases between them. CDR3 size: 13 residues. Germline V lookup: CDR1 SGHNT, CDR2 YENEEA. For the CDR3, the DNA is TGTGCCAGCAGCTCAGCAGGGCACGAGACCCAGTACTTC. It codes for CASSSAGHETQYF.

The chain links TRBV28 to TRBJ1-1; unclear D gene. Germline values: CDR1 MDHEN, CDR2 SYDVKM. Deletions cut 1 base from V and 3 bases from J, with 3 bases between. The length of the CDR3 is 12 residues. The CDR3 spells CASSLSHTEAFF. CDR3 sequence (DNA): TGTGCCAGCAGTTTATCCCACACTGAAGCTTTCTTT.

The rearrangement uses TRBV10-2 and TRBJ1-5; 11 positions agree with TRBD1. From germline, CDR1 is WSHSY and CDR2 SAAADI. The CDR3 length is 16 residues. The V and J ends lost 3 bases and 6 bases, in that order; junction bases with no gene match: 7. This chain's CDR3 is CASSDVGQGVTQPQHF. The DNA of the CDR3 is TGCGCCAGCAGTGACGTGGGACAGGGGGTAACTCAGCCCCAGCATTTT.

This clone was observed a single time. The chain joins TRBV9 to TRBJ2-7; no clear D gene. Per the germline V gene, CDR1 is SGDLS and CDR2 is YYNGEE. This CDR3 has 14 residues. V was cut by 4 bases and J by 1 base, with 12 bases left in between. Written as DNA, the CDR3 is TGTGCCAGCAGCCCCAGACTGGGATCCTACGAGCAGTACTTC. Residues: CASSPRLGSYEQYF.

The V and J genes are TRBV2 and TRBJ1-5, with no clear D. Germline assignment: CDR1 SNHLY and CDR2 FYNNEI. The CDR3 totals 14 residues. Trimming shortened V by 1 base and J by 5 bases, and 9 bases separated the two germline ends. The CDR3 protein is CASSEDGEYQPQHF. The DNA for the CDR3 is TGTGCCAGCAGTGAAGATGGGGAGTATCAGCCCCAGCATTTT.

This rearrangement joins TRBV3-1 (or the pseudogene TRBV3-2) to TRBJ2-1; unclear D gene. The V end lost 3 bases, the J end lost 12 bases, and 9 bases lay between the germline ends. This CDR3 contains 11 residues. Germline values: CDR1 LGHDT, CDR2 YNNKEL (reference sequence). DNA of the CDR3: TGTGCCAGCAGCCATAACACTGGGCAGTTCTTC. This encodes CASSHNTGQFF.

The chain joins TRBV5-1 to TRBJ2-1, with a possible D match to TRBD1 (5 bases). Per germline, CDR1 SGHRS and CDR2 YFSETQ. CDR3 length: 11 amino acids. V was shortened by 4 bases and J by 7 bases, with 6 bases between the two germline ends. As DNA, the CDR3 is TGCGCCAGCAGCCCAGGGAATGAGCAGTTCTTC. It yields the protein CASSPGNEQFF. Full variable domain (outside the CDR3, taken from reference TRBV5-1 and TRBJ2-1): KAGVTQTPRYLIKTRGQQVTLSCSPISGHRSVSWYQQTPGQGLQFLFEYFSETQRNKGNFPGRFSGRQFSNSRSEMNVSTLELGDSALYLCASSPGNEQFFGPGTRLTVL.

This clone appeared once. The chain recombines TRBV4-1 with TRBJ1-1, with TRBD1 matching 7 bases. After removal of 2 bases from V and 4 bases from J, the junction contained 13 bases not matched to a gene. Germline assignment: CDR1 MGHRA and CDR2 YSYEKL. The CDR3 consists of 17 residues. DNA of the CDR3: TGCGCCAGCAGCCAACCCTTCTACAGGGGAGGTGGCACTGAAGCTTTCTTT. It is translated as CASSQPFYRGGGTEAFF.

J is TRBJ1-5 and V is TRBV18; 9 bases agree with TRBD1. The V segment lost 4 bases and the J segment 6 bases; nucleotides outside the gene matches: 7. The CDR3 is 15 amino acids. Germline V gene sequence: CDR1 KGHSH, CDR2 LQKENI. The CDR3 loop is CASSQGQGEVQPQHF. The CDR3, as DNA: TGTGCCAGCTCACAGGGACAGGGTGAAGTTCAGCCCCAGCATTTT. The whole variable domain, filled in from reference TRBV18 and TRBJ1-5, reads NAGVMQNPRHLVRRRGQEARLRCSPMKGHSHVYWYRQLPEEGLKFMVYLQKENIIDESGMPKERFSAEFPKEGPSILRIQQVVRGDSAAYFCASSQGQGEVQPQHFGDGTRLSIL.

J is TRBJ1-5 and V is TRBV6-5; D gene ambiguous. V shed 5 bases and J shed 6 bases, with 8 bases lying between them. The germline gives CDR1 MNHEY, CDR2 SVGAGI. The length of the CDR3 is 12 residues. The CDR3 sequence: CASSTWGQPQHF. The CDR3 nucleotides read TGTGCCAGCAGTACCTGGGGTCAGCCCCAGCATTTT.

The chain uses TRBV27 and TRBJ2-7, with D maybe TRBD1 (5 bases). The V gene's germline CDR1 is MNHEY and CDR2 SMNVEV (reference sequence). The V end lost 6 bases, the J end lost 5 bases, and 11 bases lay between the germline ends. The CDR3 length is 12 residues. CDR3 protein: CASSPQGHEQYF. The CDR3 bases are TGTGCCAGCAGCCCCCAGGGCCACGAGCAGTACTTC.

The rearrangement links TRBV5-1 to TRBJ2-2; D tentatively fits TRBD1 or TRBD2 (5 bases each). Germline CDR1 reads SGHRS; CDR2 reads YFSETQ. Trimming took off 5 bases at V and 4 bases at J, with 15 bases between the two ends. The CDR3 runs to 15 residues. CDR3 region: CASRGDGLATGELFF. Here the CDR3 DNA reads TGCGCCAGCAGGGGGGATGGGCTGGCCACCGGGGAGCTGTTTTTT.

In nucleotides, the CDR3 is TGCAGCGCCCGTGGGGGGTTGAACACTGAAGCTTTCTTT. Translation: CSARGGLNTEAFF. The chain recombines TRBV29-1 with TRBJ1-1, with D maybe TRBD1 (5 bases). Germline V gene lookup returns CDR1 SQVTM and CDR2 ANQGSEA. Trimming cost V 7 bases and J 0 bases, with 12 bases left between them. The CDR3 runs to 13 residues.

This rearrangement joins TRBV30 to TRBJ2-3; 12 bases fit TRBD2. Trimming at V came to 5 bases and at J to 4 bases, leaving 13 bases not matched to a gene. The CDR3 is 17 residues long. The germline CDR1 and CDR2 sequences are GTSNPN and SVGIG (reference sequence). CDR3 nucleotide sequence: TGTGCCTGGGGTACAAGCCGGACTAGCGGGATTCCAGATACGCAGTATTTT. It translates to CAWGTSRTSGIPDTQYF. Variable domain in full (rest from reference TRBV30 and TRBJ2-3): SQTIHQWPATLVQPVGSPLSLECTVEGTSNPNLYWYRQAAGRGLQLLFYSVGIGQISSEVPQNLSASRPQDRQFILSSKKLLLSDSGFYLCAWGTSRTSGIPDTQYFGPGTRLTVL.

The chain's CDR3 is CASSLAGEQFF. The CDR3 DNA follows: TGCGCCAGCAGCTTGGCTGGAGAGCAGTTCTTC. The chain has TRBV5-1 and TRBJ2-1; D unresolved. The germline V and J ends were trimmed by 0 bases and 10 bases, with 5 bases remaining between them. CDR3 size: 11 residues. Germline CDR1 and CDR2: SGHRS and YFSETQ.

The CDR3 nucleotides read TGTGCCAGCAGTTTCAGACGCAGCTCCTACGAGCAGTACTTC. This gives the protein CASSFRRSSYEQYF. V gene TRBV28 combines with J gene TRBJ2-7; D is unclear. In germline, CDR1 is MDHEN, CDR2 SYDVKM. V was clipped by 3 bases and J by 0 bases, with 9 bases between them. CDR3 length: 14 amino acids.

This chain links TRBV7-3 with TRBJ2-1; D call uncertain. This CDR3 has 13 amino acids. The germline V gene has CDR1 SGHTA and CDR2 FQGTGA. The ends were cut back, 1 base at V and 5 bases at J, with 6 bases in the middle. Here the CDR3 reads CASSLKHNNEQFF. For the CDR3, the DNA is TGTGCCAGCAGCTTAAAACACAACAATGAGCAGTTCTTC.

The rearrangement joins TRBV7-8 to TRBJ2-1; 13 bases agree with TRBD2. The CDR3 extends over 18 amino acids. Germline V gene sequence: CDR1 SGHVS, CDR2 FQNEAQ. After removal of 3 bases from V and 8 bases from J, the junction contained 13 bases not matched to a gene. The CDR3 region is CASSLFLTSGRDGDEQFF. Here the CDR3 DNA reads TGTGCCAGCAGCTTGTTCCTCACTAGCGGGAGGGATGGCGATGAGCAGTTCTTC.

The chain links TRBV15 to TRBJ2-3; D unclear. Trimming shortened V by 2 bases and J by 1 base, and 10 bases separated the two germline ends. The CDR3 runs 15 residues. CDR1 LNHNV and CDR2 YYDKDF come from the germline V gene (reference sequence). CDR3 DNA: TGTGCCACCAGCAGATTGCTAGGAGGCACAGATACGCAGTATTTT. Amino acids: CATSRLLGGTDTQYF.

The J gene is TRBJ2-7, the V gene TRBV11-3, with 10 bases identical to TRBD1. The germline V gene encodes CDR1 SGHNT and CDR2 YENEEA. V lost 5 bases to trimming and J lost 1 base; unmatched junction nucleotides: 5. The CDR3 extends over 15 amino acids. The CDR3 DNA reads TGTGCCAGCAGCCCCGGACAGGGGGGATCCTACGAGCAGTACTTC. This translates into CASSPGQGGSYEQYF.

The CDR3 DNA follows: TGTGCCAGCAGTTCCGGGTCCTACGAGCAGTACTTC. Its translation: CASSSGSYEQYF. This sequence joins TRBV12-3 or TRBV12-4 and TRBJ2-7; D not resolved. Trimming pared 4 bases from V and 1 base from J, leaving 5 bases between. The CDR3 is made up of 12 amino acids.

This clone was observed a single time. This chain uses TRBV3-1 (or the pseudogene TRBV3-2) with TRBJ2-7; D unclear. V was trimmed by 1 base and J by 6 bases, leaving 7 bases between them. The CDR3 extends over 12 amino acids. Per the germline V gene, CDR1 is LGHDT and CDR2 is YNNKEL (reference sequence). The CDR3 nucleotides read TGTGCCAGCAGCCAAGGCTTCTCCGAGCAGTACTTC. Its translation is CASSQGFSEQYF.

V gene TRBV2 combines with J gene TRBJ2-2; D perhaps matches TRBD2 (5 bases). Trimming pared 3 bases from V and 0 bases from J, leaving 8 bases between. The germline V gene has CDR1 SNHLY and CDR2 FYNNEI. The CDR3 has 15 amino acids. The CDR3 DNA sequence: TGTGCCAGCAGTGATGTAGCGCCGAACACCGGGGAGCTGTTTTTT. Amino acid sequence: CASSDVAPNTGELFF.

The DNA for the CDR3 is TGTGCCTGGAGTCGGCAGGGGGCTAACGAGCAGTACTTC. Its protein product is CAWSRQGANEQYF. This sequence joins TRBV30 and TRBJ2-7; 8 nucleotides align to TRBD1. The CDR3 length is 13 residues. Germline V gene sequence: CDR1 GTSNPN, CDR2 SVGIG (reference sequence). Trimming took 2 bases from V and 5 from J; bases not matched to a gene: 5.

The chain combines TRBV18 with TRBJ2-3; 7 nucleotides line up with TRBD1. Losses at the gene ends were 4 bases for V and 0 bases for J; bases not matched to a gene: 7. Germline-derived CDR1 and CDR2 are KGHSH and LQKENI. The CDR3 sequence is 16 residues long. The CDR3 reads CASSLAWGQSTDTQYF. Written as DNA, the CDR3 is TGTGCCAGCTCACTTGCATGGGGACAGAGCACAGATACGCAGTATTTT. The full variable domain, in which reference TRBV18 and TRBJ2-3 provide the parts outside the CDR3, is NAGVMQNPRHLVRRRGQEARLRCSPMKGHSHVYWYRQLPEEGLKFMVYLQKENIIDESGMPKERFSAEFPKEGPSILRIQQVVRGDSAAYFCASSLAWGQSTDTQYFGPGTRLTVL.

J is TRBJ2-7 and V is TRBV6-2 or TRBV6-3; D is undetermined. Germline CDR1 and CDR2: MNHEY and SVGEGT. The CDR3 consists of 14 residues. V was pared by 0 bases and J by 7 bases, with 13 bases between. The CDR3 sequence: CASSYSSVLPEQYF. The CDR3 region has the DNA TGTGCCAGCAGTTACTCGTCTGTACTACCTGAGCAGTACTTC.